The source of this T cell receptor beta chain is a study of identifying expanded T cells in peripheral blood. Study-wide findings and caveats: Clone count variance between roughly 2-week samples rose with total template count.

The repertoire was sequenced with immunoSEQ multiplex PCR; TCRdb's copy has only in-frame clones and lacks some. Counted here are around 56,000 clones, about 80% occurring once; the ten biggest clones make up approximately 17%. During the collection period, no donor immune events like infections were recorded. Comments on this clone: Its antigen is unidentified.

The length of the CDR3 is 16 residues. The germline V gene encodes CDR1 ENHRY and CDR2 SYGVKD. Trimming stripped 2 bases from V and 3 bases from J, with 17 bases between. Sequences were obtained from blood. This chain connects TRBV10-3 to TRBJ2-7; a weak D match, TRBD2 (5 bases). This clonotype was obtained from a person between 18 and 69 years old in good health. The CDR3 here is CAISEGGFESGYEQYF. Written as DNA, the CDR3 is TGTGCCATCAGTGAGGGAGGATTCGAATCAGGCTACGAGCAGTACTTC.